The 16 T cell receptor beta chains in this list originate from one sample, sequenced in a study of beta chain features in type 1 diabetes. Since all of the isolated RNA was reverse transcribed, expressed TCRB transcripts were what got sequenced. Produced via immunoSEQ multiplex PCR; TCRdb's table is partial and in-frame only. The sample includes under 500,000 clones, about 32% of them seen just once. The sequenced sample was naive CD4+ T cells from blood. The receptors here all came from a man younger than 35 in good health.

The chain uses TRBV20-1 and TRBJ2-7; D remains unclear. Germline CDR1 is DFQATT and CDR2 is SNEGSKA (reference sequence). V dropped 6 bases and J dropped 4 bases, with 10 bases sitting between them. The CDR3 sequence is 11 residues long. CDR3 in amino acids: CSALWSYEQYF. CDR3 nucleotide sequence: TGCAGTGCGCTCTGGAGTTACGAGCAGTACTTC.

The chain combines TRBV30 with TRBJ2-7; perhaps TRBD2 as D (6 bases). The V gene lost 2 bases and the J gene lost 3 bases, with 11 bases spanning the gap. CDR1 and CDR2 from the germline V gene are GTSNPN and SVGIG (reference sequence). The CDR3 is 13 amino acids. Written as DNA, the CDR3 is TGTGCCTGGAGTCTCGGGGGAGTCTACGAGCAGTACTTC. Amino acid sequence: CAWSLGGVYEQYF.

This clone was seen a few times. V is TRBV4-1 and J is TRBJ1-1; 7 positions agree with TRBD1. Germline V lookup: CDR1 MGHRA, CDR2 YSYEKL. The V and J ends lost 1 base and 5 bases, in that order; junction bases with no gene match: 7. This CDR3 is 15 amino acids long. DNA for the CDR3: TGCGCCAGCAGCCAAGGTAAGGGGGCGCAAACTGAAGCTTTCTTT. Amino acid sequence: CASSQGKGAQTEAFF.

The chain couples TRBV18 to TRBJ2-7, with a weak D call TRBD1 (5 bases). Germline loops: CDR1 KGHSH, CDR2 LQKENI. The CDR3 has 13 amino acids. V dropped 4 bases and J dropped 2 bases, with 9 bases sitting between them. CDR3 in amino acids: CASSLGQTYEQYF. The CDR3 bases are TGTGCCAGCTCACTCGGACAAACCTACGAGCAGTACTTC.

This clone has just a few counts. V is TRBV7-3 and J is TRBJ2-6, with unresolved D. V lost 5 bases, J lost 0 bases, and 11 bases lay in between. The CDR3 is 16 amino acids. The germline V gene has CDR1 SGHTA and CDR2 FQGTGA. The CDR3 reads CASSPAGRSGANVLTF. CDR3 coding DNA: TGTGCCAGCAGCCCCGCCGGGCGCTCTGGGGCCAACGTCCTGACTTTC. The full variable domain, in which reference TRBV7-3 and TRBJ2-6 provide the parts outside the CDR3, is GAGVSQTPSNKVTEKGKYVELRCDPISGHTALYWYRQSLGQGPEFLIYFQGTGAADDSGLPNDRFFAVRPEGSVSTLKIQRTERGDSAVYLCASSPAGRSGANVLTFGAGSRLTVL.

A word on this clone: The sample has other DNA sequences that encode this CDR3 too. J is TRBJ2-5 and V is TRBV18; D possibly corresponds to TRBD1 (6 bases). Germline V CDR1 and CDR2: KGHSH, LQKENI. V lost 3 bases, J lost 5 bases, and 10 bases lay in between. The CDR3 has 13 residues. CDR3 in DNA: TGTGCCAGCTCACCCCGACAGGAGGAGACCCAGTACTTC. The encoded protein is CASSPRQEETQYF. Full variable domain (missing parts from reference TRBV18 and TRBJ2-5): NAGVMQNPRHLVRRRGQEARLRCSPMKGHSHVYWYRQLPEEGLKFMVYLQKENIIDESGMPKERFSAEFPKEGPSILRIQQVVRGDSAAYFCASSPRQEETQYFGPGTRLLVL.

This clone has only a few counts. The chain employs TRBV9 and TRBJ2-7; 14 bases line up with TRBD2. V was clipped by 0 bases and J by 5 bases; unmatched bases: 10. Germline values: CDR1 SGDLS, CDR2 YYNGEE. There are 18 residues in the CDR3. The CDR3 DNA reads TGTGCCAGCAGCGTAGCTTCGGGACTAGCGGGAGCCGGAGACGAGCAGTACTTC. The encoded protein is CASSVASGLAGAGDEQYF. The full variable domain, with the rest looked up from reference TRBV9 and TRBJ2-7, is DSGVTQTPKHLITATGQRVTLRCSPRSGDLSVYWYQQSLDQGLQFLIQYYNGEERAKGNILERFSAQQFPDLHSELNLSSLELGDSALYFCASSVASGLAGAGDEQYFGPGTRLTVT.

Only a few counts were recorded for this clone. V is TRBV5-1 and J is TRBJ2-5, with 13 positions matching TRBD2. CDR1 and CDR2 from the germline V gene are SGHRS and YFSETQ. The CDR3 is 15 residues long. V lost 4 bases, J lost 7 bases, and 7 bases stayed unmatched. The DNA for the CDR3 is TGCGCCAGCAGCAGCGGACTAGCGGGAGAGGGGACCCAGTACTTC. It translates to CASSSGLAGEGTQYF.

The chain employs TRBV2 and TRBJ2-2, with 7 bases fitting TRBD1. This CDR3 has 14 amino acids. V gave up 6 bases and J gave up 0 bases; unmatched junction bases: 1. Per germline, CDR1 SNHLY and CDR2 FYNNEI. The CDR3 protein is CASRTGPNTGELFF. The CDR3 DNA follows: TGTGCCAGCAGGACAGGGCCGAACACCGGGGAGCTGTTTTTT. The full variable domain, in which reference TRBV2 and TRBJ2-2 provide the parts outside the CDR3, is EPEVTQTPSHQVTQMGQEVILRCVPISNHLYFYWYRQILGQKVEFLVSFYNNEISEKSEIFDDQFSVERPDGSNFTLKIRSTKLEDSAMYFCASRTGPNTGELFFGEGSRLTVL.

This clone was detected once. V and J are TRBV20-1 and TRBJ2-7; D assignment may be TRBD1 or TRBD2 (5 bases each). Trimming left V 3 bases short and J 4 bases short, with 7 bases between. Germline values: CDR1 DFQATT, CDR2 SNEGSKA (reference sequence). This CDR3 comprises 11 residues. Written as DNA, the CDR3 is TGCAGTGCTAGTTGGGGGTACGAGCAGTACTTC. It specifies CSASWGYEQYF.

The J gene is TRBJ2-3, the V gene TRBV7-3; D is unresolved. The CDR3 is 13 residues long. V was trimmed by 0 bases and J by 2 bases, leaving 3 bases between them. Germline V gives CDR1 SGHTA, CDR2 FQGTGA. For the CDR3, the DNA is TGTGCCAGCAGCTTAACCATCACAGATACGCAGTATTTT. This translates into CASSLTITDTQYF.

A few counts support this clone. The same CDR3 can be traced to other DNA sequences in this sample. The chain is built from TRBV4-1 and TRBJ2-1; no firm D call. This CDR3 spans 13 amino acids. Germline V CDR1 and CDR2: MGHRA, YSYEKL. The V and J ends lost 1 base and 4 bases respectively, with 5 bases between them. The CDR3 nucleotides read TGCGCCAGCAGCCAAGGTGTGTACAATGAGCAGTTCTTC. It is translated as CASSQGVYNEQFF.

The genes are TRBV5-4 and TRBJ2-6; D is unresolved. The germline V gene encodes CDR1 SGHNT and CDR2 YYREEE (reference sequence). Trimming cost V 7 bases and J 5 bases, with 16 bases left between them. The CDR3 runs 15 residues. CDR3 loop: CASAYIQSRANVLTF. The CDR3, as DNA: TGTGCCAGCGCCTATATACAAAGTCGGGCCAACGTCCTGACTTTC.

In its sample, this clone was seen a few times. The chain recombines TRBV29-1 with TRBJ2-3; 10 bases align to TRBD2. The V and J ends lost 4 bases and 6 bases, in that order; junction bases with no gene match: 7. This CDR3 has 14 residues. Germline CDR1 reads SQVTM; CDR2 reads ANQGSEA. CDR3 bases: TGCAGCGTTGGGGTAACTAGCGGGAAGGATACGCAGTATTTT. Protein sequence: CSVGVTSGKDTQYF.

The chain employs TRBV7-2 and TRBJ2-1; 11 bases map to TRBD2. V was pared by 5 bases and J by 2 bases, with 5 bases of the junction left unmatched. This CDR3 comprises 16 residues. Per germline, CDR1 SGHTA and CDR2 FQGNSA. This CDR3 reads CASSVTSGSTYNEQFF. In DNA form, the CDR3 reads TGTGCCAGCAGCGTCACTAGCGGGAGTACCTACAATGAGCAGTTCTTC.

The chain joins TRBV29-1 to TRBJ2-5; no firm D call. In germline, CDR1 is SQVTM, CDR2 ANQGSEA. Trimming stripped 3 bases from V and 7 bases from J, with 9 bases between. The CDR3 runs 11 residues. CDR3 sequence: CSVDGWGTQYF. The CDR3 bases are TGCAGCGTTGACGGCTGGGGGACCCAGTACTTC.